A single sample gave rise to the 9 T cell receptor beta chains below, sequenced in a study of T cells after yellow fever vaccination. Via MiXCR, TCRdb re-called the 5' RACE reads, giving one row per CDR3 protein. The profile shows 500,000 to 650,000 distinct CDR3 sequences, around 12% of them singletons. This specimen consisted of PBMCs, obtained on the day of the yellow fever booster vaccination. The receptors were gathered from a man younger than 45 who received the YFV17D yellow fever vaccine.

The CDR3 nucleotides are TGTGCCAGCAGCTTGGAGTACAGTAGCCTTGAAGCTTTCTTT. It is translated as CASSLEYSSLEAFF. The chain couples TRBV5-8 to TRBJ1-1; D unclear. Trimming took 0 bases from V and 7 from J, leaving 13 bases between them. This CDR3 has 14 amino acids. CDR1 and CDR2 from the germline V gene are SGHTS and YDEGEE.

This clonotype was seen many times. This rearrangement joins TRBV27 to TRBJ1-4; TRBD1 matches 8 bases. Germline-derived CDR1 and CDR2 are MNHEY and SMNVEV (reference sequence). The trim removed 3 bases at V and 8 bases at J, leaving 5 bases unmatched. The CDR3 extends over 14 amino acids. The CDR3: CASSFQGAGEKLFF. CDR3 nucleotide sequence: TGTGCCAGCAGTTTTCAGGGGGCGGGGGAAAAACTGTTTTTT.

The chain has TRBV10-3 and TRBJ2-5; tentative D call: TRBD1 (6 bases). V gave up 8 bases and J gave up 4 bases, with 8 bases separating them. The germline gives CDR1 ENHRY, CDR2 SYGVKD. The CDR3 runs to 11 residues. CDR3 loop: CAISQGETQYF. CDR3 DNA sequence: TGTGCCATCTCACAGGGAGAGACCCAGTACTTC.

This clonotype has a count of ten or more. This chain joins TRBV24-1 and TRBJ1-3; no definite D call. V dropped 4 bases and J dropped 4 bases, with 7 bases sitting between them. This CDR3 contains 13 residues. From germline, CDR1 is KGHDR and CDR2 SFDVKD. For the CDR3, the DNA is TGTGCCACCAGTGAAGGAGCCGGAAACACCATATATTTT. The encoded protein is CATSEGAGNTIYF.

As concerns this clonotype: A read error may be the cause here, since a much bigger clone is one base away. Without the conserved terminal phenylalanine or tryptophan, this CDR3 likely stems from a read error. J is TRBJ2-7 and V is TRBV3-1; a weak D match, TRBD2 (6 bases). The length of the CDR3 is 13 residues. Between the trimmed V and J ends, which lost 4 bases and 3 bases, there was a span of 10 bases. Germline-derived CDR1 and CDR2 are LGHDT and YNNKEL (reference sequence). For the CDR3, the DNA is TGTGCCAGCAGCCTACTAGCAGACTACGAGCAGTACTAC. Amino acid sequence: CASSLLADYEQYY.

CDR3: CASSEWEERVGAEQFF. CDR3 bases: TGCGCCAGCAGCGAATGGGAGGAGCGGGTGGGGGCTGAGCAGTTCTTC. The chain employs TRBV5-1 and TRBJ2-1, with D tentatively TRBD1 or TRBD2 (6 bases each). The germline gives CDR1 SGHRS, CDR2 YFSETQ. The V end was cut by 4 bases, the J end by 9 bases, with 23 bases between. The CDR3 is 16 residues long.

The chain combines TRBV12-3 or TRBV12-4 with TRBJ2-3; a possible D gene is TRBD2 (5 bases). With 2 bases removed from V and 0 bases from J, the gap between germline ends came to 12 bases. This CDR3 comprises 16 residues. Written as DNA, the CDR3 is TGTGCCAGCAGTTTATCCCGACTAACTAGCACAGATACGCAGTATTTT. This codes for CASSLSRLTSTDTQYF.

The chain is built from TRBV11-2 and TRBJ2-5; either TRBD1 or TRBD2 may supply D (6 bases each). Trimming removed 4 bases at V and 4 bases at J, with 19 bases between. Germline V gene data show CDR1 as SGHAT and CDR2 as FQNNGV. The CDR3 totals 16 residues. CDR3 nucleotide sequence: TGTGCCAGCAGCTATTTCAGGGGAGGTTTGGTAGAGACCCAGTACTTC. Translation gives CASSYFRGGLVETQYF.

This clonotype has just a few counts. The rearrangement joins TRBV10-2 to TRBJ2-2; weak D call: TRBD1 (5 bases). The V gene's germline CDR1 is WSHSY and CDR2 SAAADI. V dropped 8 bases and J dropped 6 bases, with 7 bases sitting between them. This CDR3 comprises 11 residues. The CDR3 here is CASLGAGELFF. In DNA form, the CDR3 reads TGCGCCAGCTTAGGGGCCGGGGAGCTGTTTTTT.